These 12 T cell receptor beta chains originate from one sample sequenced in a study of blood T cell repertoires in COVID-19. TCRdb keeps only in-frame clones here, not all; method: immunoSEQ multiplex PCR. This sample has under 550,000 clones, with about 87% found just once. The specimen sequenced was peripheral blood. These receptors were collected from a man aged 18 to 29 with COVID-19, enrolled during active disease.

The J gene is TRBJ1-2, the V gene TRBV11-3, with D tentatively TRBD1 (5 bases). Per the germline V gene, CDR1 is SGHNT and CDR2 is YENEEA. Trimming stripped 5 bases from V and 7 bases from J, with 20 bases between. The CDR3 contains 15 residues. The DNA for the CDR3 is TGTGCCAGCAGCATCACCGGGACGGGGGATGTTGGCTACACCTTC. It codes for CASSITGTGDVGYTF.

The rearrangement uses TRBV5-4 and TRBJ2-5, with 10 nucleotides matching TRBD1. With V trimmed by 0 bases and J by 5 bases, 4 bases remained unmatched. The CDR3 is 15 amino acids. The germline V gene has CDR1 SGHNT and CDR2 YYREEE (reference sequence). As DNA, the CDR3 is TGTGCCAGCAGCTTGGGGGGACAGGGGAGCGAGACCCAGTACTTC. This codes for CASSLGGQGSETQYF. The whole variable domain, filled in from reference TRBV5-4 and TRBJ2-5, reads ETGVTQSPTHLIKTRGQQVTLRCSSQSGHNTVSWYQQALGQGPQFIFQYYREEENGRGNFPPRFSGLQFPNYSSELNVNALELDDSALYLCASSLGGQGSETQYFGPGTRLLVL.

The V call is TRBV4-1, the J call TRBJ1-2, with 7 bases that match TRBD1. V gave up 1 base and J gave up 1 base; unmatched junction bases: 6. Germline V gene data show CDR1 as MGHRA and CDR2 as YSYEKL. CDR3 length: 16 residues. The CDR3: CASSQAPGQVNYGYTF. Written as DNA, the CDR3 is TGCGCCAGCAGCCAAGCCCCCGGACAGGTTAACTATGGCTACACCTTC.

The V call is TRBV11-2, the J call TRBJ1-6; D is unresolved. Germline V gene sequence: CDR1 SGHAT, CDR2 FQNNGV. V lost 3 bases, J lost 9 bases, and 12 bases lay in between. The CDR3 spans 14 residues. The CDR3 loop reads CASSFQTFGSPLHF. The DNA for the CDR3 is TGTGCCAGCAGCTTCCAGACATTTGGTTCACCCCTCCACTTT. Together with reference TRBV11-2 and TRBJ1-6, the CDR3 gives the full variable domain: EAGVAQSPRYKIIEKRQSVAFWCNPISGHATLYWYQQILGQGPKLLIQFQNNGVVDDSQLPKDRFSAERLKGVDSTLKIQPAKLEDSAVYLCASSFQTFGSPLHFGNGTRLTVT.

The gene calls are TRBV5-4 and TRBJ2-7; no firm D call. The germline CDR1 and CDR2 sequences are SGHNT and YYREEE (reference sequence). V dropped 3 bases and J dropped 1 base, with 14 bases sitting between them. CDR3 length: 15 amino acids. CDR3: CASSSDGADSYEQYF. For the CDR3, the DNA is TGTGCCAGCAGCTCCGACGGCGCGGATTCCTACGAGCAGTACTTC.

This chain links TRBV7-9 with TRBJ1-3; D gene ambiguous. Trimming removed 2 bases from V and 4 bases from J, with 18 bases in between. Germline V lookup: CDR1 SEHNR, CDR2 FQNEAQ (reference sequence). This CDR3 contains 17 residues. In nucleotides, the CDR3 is TGTGCCAGCAGCTTACCGAACCCTCCATCGACAGGAAACACCATATATTTT. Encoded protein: CASSLPNPPSTGNTIYF. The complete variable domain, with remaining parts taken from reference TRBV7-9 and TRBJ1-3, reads DTGVSQNPRHKITKRGQNVTFRCDPISEHNRLYWYRQTLGQGPEFLTYFQNEAQLEKSRLLSDRFSAERPKGSFSTLEIQRTEQGDSAMYLCASSLPNPPSTGNTIYFGEGSWLTVV.

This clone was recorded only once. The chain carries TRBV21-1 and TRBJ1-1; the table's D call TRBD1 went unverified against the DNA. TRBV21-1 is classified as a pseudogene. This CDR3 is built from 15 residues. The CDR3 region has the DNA TGTGCCAGCAGCAAAGCCGCAGGGCCGAACACTGAAGCTTTCTTT. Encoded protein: CASSKAAGPNTEAFF.

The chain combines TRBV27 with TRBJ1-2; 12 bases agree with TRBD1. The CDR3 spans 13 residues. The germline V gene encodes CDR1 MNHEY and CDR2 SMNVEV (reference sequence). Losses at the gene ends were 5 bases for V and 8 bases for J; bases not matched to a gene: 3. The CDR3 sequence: CASSRDRGLGYTF. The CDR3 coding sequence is TGTGCCAGCAGTCGGGACAGGGGGCTCGGCTACACCTTC.

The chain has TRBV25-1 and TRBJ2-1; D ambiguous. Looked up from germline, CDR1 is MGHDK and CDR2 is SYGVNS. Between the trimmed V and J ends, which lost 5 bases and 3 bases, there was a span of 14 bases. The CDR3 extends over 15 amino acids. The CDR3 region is CASSPLSRGYNEQFF. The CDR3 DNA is TGTGCCAGCAGTCCTTTGTCTAGAGGCTACAATGAGCAGTTCTTC.

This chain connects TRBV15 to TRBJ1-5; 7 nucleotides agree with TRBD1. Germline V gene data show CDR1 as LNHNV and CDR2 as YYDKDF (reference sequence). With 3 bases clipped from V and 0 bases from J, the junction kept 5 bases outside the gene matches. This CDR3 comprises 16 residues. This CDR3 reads CATSRGNRGSNQPQHF. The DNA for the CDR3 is TGTGCCACCAGCAGGGGGAACAGGGGTAGCAATCAGCCCCAGCATTTT.

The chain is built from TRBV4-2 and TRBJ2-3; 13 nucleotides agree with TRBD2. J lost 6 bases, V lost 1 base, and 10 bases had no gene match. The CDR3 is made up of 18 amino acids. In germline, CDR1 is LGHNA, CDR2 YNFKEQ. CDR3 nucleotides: TGTGCCAGCAGCCAAGCTCCGGGACTAGCGGGAATTGCCGATACGCAGTATTTT. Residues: CASSQAPGLAGIADTQYF.

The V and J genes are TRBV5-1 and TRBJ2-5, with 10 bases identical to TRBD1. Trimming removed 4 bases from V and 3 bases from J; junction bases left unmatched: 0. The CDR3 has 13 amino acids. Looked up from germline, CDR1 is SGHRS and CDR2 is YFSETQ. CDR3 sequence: CASSGQGEETQYF. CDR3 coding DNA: TGCGCCAGCAGCGGACAGGGGGAAGAGACCCAGTACTTC.